This TCR beta chain was profiled in a study of cytomegalovirus exposure and HLA in healthy donors. CDR1 LGHNT and CDR2 FRNRAP come from the germline V gene. Termini included, the CDR3 measures 15 amino acids. With 60 Vbeta and 13 Jbeta primers, the PCR was carried out. Profiled with immunoSEQ multiplex PCR; TCRdb holds only in-frame clones, not every one. This sample contains tens of thousands of clones. Of note for this clone: The DNA is omitted, as the CDR3 cannot be located on it reliably, and the CDR3 follows TCRdb's listing.

This chain connects TRBV12-5 to TRBJ1-1; the D segment call TRBD1 is taken from the table without a DNA check. The sequence was collected from a woman aged 45-59 years in good health and CMV-seropositive. The material sequenced was PBMCs. The CDR3 is CASGLAQAMNTEAFF.